The 9 T cell receptor beta chains reported below all come from one sample, sequenced in a study of cytomegalovirus exposure and HLA in healthy donors. The PCR used 60 Vbeta and 13 Jbeta primers. Method: immunoSEQ multiplex PCR; TCRdb's copy keeps in-frame clones and lacks some. The sample yields 75,000 to 85,000 clones, of which the top ten take up less than 0.65%. Input material: PBMCs. These receptors came from a man between 45 and 60 years old in good health and CMV-seronegative.

The V call is TRBV25-1, the J call TRBJ2-1, with TRBD2 matching 11 bases. Per the germline V gene, CDR1 is MGHDK and CDR2 is SYGVNS. With V trimmed by 6 bases and J by 5 bases, 6 bases remained unmatched. The CDR3 runs to 15 residues. In nucleotides, the CDR3 is TGTGCCAGCAGCCTAGCGGGGGGATCCGACAATGAGCAGTTCTTC. Translating it yields CASSLAGGSDNEQFF. The whole variable domain, remainder taken from reference TRBV25-1 and TRBJ2-1, is EADIYQTPRYLVIGTGKKITLECSQTMGHDKMYWYQQDPGMELHLIHYSYGVNSTEKGDLSSESTVSRIRTEHFPLTLESARPSHTSQYLCASSLAGGSDNEQFFGPGTRLTVL.

The DNA of the CDR3 is TGCGCCAGCAGTGACCAGGGACAGGCTTTGGCGGATACGCAGTATTTT. It encodes CASSDQGQALADTQYF. The rearrangement links TRBV10-1 to TRBJ2-3; 8 bases are shared with TRBD1. With 3 bases clipped from V and 6 bases from J, the junction kept 11 bases outside the gene matches. The V gene's germline CDR1 is WNHNN and CDR2 SYGVQD (reference sequence). CDR3 length: 16 residues.

The chain carries TRBV5-1 and TRBJ2-7; D possibly corresponds to TRBD2 (6 bases). In germline, CDR1 is SGHRS, CDR2 YFSETQ. V was clipped by 4 bases and J by 3 bases, with 20 bases between them. This CDR3 comprises 16 residues. The CDR3 region is CASSPNLGGKVYEQYF. CDR3 DNA sequence: TGCGCCAGCAGCCCCAACCTTGGGGGGAAGGTCTACGAGCAGTACTTC.

This chain connects TRBV18 to TRBJ1-2; possible D gene TRBD1, 5 bases. Germline-derived CDR1 and CDR2 are KGHSH and LQKENI. The CDR3 is made up of 15 amino acids. V was clipped by 6 bases and J by 2 bases, with 16 bases between them. This chain's CDR3 is CASSGGGDPNYGYTF. The CDR3 nucleotides read TGTGCCAGCTCCGGAGGAGGGGACCCAAACTATGGCTACACCTTC.

This chain links TRBV28 with TRBJ1-1; D not resolved. Trimming took off 3 bases at V and 4 bases at J, with 21 bases between the two ends. Germline CDR1 and CDR2: MDHEN and SYDVKM. This CDR3 has 17 amino acids. CDR3 sequence reads: CASSFHGSFRSGTEAFF. CDR3 in DNA: TGTGCCAGCAGTTTCCACGGATCCTTCCGATCGGGCACTGAAGCTTTCTTT.

The chain uses TRBV2 and TRBJ2-6, with a weak D call TRBD2 (6 bases). The CDR3 consists of 16 residues. CDR1 SNHLY and CDR2 FYNNEI come from the germline V gene. The V end was cut by 0 bases, the J end by 0 bases, with 6 bases between. CDR3 bases: TGTGCCAGCAGTGAAGCGCGGGGCTCTGGGGCCAACGTCCTGACTTTC. It yields the protein CASSEARGSGANVLTF.

V usage is TRBV10-3 and J usage is TRBJ2-2, with 10 bases identical to TRBD1. CDR1 and CDR2 (germline): ENHRY, SYGVKD. CDR3 length: 15 residues. Trimming cost V 7 bases and J 4 bases; bases outside gene matches: 6. CDR3 bases: TGTGCCATCAACAACCGGGACAGGGGCACCGGGGAGCTGTTTTTT. Amino acids: CAINNRDRGTGELFF.

The J gene is TRBJ2-1, the V gene TRBV7-9, with TRBD2 matching over 12 bases. The V and J ends lost 5 bases and 7 bases, in that order; junction bases with no gene match: 6. Germline values: CDR1 SEHNR, CDR2 FQNEAQ (reference sequence). This CDR3 is built from 15 residues. The DNA of the CDR3 is TGTGCCAGCAGCCCCGGACTAGCGGGGCGGAATGAGCAGTTCTTC. It translates to CASSPGLAGRNEQFF.

CDR3 nucleotides: TGTGCCAGTAGTCCTCGGACAGGAGGGCAAGAGACCCAGTACTTC. This encodes CASSPRTGGQETQYF. The rearrangement links TRBV19 to TRBJ2-5, with D possibly matching TRBD1 (7 bases). In germline, CDR1 is LNHDA, CDR2 SQIVND (reference sequence). The length of the CDR3 is 15 residues. Deletions cut 5 bases from V and 2 bases from J, with 15 bases between. Full variable domain (rest looked up from reference TRBV19 and TRBJ2-5): DGGITQSPKYLFRKEGQNVTLSCEQNLNHDAMYWYRQDPGQGLRLIYYSQIVNDFQKGDIAEGYSVSREKKESFPLTVTSAQKNPTAFYLCASSPRTGGQETQYFGPGTRLLVL.